The 27 T cell receptor beta chains below come from one sample, sequenced in a study of CD8 T cells in ankylosing spondylitis. TCRdb recomputed calls from the 5' RACE reads with MiXCR, one row per CDR3 protein. The sample carries about 89,000 distinct CDR3 sequences, 25% to 35% recorded once. The sample was blood, either unsorted or a sorted T cell fraction (not recorded which). These receptors were obtained from a male donor with ankylosing spondylitis or in good health (not recorded which).

This clonotype was found a few times. The gene calls are TRBV7-2 and TRBJ1-1, with a tentative D call TRBD1 (5 bases). The CDR3 spans 13 residues. Germline CDR1 SGHTA, CDR2 FQGNSA. V lost 4 bases to trimming and J lost 2 bases, with 8 bases between them. CDR3 protein: CASSWDYNTEAFF. For the CDR3, the DNA is TGTGCCAGCAGCTGGGACTACAACACTGAAGCTTTCTTT.

The V and J genes are TRBV5-1 and TRBJ1-2; 7 bases match TRBD1. V lost 0 bases to trimming and J lost 0 bases; unmatched junction nucleotides: 2. CDR3 size: 15 residues. CDR1 is SGHRS and CDR2 is YFSETQ in the germline V gene. This CDR3 reads CASSLAGTANYGYTF. The CDR3 DNA sequence: TGCGCCAGCAGCTTGGCCGGGACAGCTAACTATGGCTACACCTTC.

This clonotype was detected only a few times. The chain couples TRBV3-1 to TRBJ2-1; D gene unclear. The CDR3 has 13 residues. Germline V lookup: CDR1 LGHDT, CDR2 YNNKEL (reference sequence). V shed 2 bases and J shed 6 bases, with 8 bases lying between them. CDR3 protein: CASSQMAVNEQFF. CDR3 DNA sequence: TGTGCCAGCAGCCAAATGGCGGTCAATGAGCAGTTCTTC.

J is TRBJ2-5 and V is TRBV5-1; possible D gene TRBD1, 5 bases. This CDR3 spans 15 amino acids. V shed 4 bases and J shed 0 bases, with 13 bases lying between them. In germline, CDR1 is SGHRS, CDR2 YFSETQ. The CDR3 loop reads CASSKLTDNQETQYF. The CDR3 nucleotides read TGCGCCAGCAGCAAGCTGACAGACAACCAAGAGACCCAGTACTTC.

This clonotype was detected only a few times. This chain links TRBV3-1 with TRBJ2-7; 7 nucleotides line up with TRBD2. The CDR3 has 17 amino acids. Germline lookup yields CDR1 LGHDT and CDR2 YNNKEL (reference sequence). V lost 4 bases, J lost 2 bases, and 14 bases stayed unmatched. This CDR3 reads CASSPVPRLAAPYEQYF. Here the CDR3 DNA reads TGTGCCAGCAGCCCCGTCCCCCGGCTAGCGGCTCCCTACGAGCAGTACTTC.

The chain joins TRBV7-9 to TRBJ1-5; D uncertain. Germline CDR1 reads SEHNR; CDR2 reads FQNEAQ (reference sequence). This CDR3 contains 15 residues. V lost 1 base, J lost 2 bases, and 9 bases lay in between. DNA for the CDR3: TGTGCCAGCAGCTTAGGGGAGGTGGGCAATCAGCCCCAGCATTTT. Translation: CASSLGEVGNQPQHF.

The rearrangement uses TRBV7-8 and TRBJ2-2, with D possibly matching TRBD2 (5 bases). CDR3 length equals 14 residues. Germline lookup yields CDR1 SGHVS and CDR2 FQNEAQ. Trimming removed 3 bases from V and 4 bases from J, with 9 bases in between. CDR3 in amino acids: CASSFRGGTGELFF. As DNA, the CDR3 is TGTGCCAGCAGCTTCCGGGGTGGCACCGGGGAGCTGTTTTTT. Together with reference TRBV7-8 and TRBJ2-2, the CDR3 gives the full variable domain: GAGVSQSPRYKVAKRGQDVALRCDPISGHVSLFWYQQALGQGPEFLTYFQNEAQLDKSGLPSDRFFAERPEGSVSTLKIQRTQQEDSAVYLCASSFRGGTGELFFGEGSRLTVL.

The chain carries TRBV20-1 and TRBJ2-1; 15 nucleotides align to TRBD2. Germline-derived CDR1 and CDR2 are DFQATT and SNEGSKA (reference sequence). The CDR3 consists of 21 residues. After removal of 0 bases from V and 3 bases from J, the junction contained 15 bases not matched to a gene. The CDR3 DNA is TGCAGTGCTAGAGAGATATCCCCCGGACTAGCGGGGGGGCCTTTCTACAATGAGCAGTTCTTC. It codes for CSAREISPGLAGGPFYNEQFF.

This clonotype was picked up one time. The chain recombines TRBV12-3 or TRBV12-4 with TRBJ2-1, with 8 bases identical to TRBD2. The CDR3 is made up of 16 amino acids. With V trimmed by 5 bases and J by 8 bases, 14 bases remained unmatched. The CDR3 nucleotides read TGTGCCAGCAGTCTTACCGGGAGGGCTGATTTCTATGAGCAGTTCTTC. Its translation is CASSLTGRADFYEQFF.

This clonotype was seen more than once but under ten times. The rearrangement links TRBV7-8 to TRBJ1-4; D unresolved. Germline V gene lookup returns CDR1 SGHVS and CDR2 FQNEAQ. The V gene lost 2 bases and the J gene lost 7 bases, with 5 bases spanning the gap. The CDR3 covers 12 residues. The CDR3 spells CASSLRGEKLFF. For the CDR3, the DNA is TGTGCCAGCAGCTTACGGGGTGAAAAACTGTTTTTT.

The chain combines TRBV5-5 with TRBJ1-5; 8 nucleotides agree with TRBD1. V was pared by 4 bases and J by 8 bases, with 5 bases of the junction left unmatched. Germline V lookup: CDR1 SGHKS, CDR2 YYEKEE (reference sequence). The CDR3 length is 13 residues. This CDR3 is CASSGQGSKPQHF. In DNA form, the CDR3 reads TGTGCCAGCAGCGGACAGGGAAGCAAGCCCCAGCATTTT.

This clonotype has more than one count but fewer than ten. The V call is TRBV5-5, the J call TRBJ2-4; no definite D call. V was clipped by 2 bases and J by 0 bases, with 6 bases between them. Germline-derived CDR1 and CDR2 are SGHKS and YYEKEE (reference sequence). The CDR3 has 14 residues. In DNA, the CDR3 is TGTGCCAGCAGCTTCTTCGGAGCCAAAAACATTCAGTACTTC. Its translation: CASSFFGAKNIQYF.

This chain uses TRBV7-9 with TRBJ2-2; maybe TRBD1 (6 bases). This CDR3 is built from 15 residues. The germline gives CDR1 SEHNR, CDR2 FQNEAQ (reference sequence). Trimming removed 5 bases from V and 0 bases from J, with 10 bases in between. The DNA of the CDR3 is TGTGCCAGCAGCCGGGACATCGCGAACACCGGGGAGCTGTTTTTT. Its protein is CASSRDIANTGELFF.

This clonotype was counted once. The V gene is TRBV5-5, the J gene TRBJ2-3; D ambiguous. The CDR3 extends over 13 amino acids. Germline CDR1 SGHKS, CDR2 YYEKEE (reference sequence). Trimming took off 2 bases at V and 4 bases at J, with 8 bases between the two ends. DNA of the CDR3: TGTGCCAGCAGCTTCCTGGTGGCAGATACGCAGTATTTT. The encoded protein is CASSFLVADTQYF.

The chain links TRBV29-1 to TRBJ2-2; D call uncertain. Per the germline V gene, CDR1 is SQVTM and CDR2 is ANQGSEA. The CDR3 has 11 residues. Trimming removed 7 bases at V and 3 bases at J, with 6 bases between. CDR3 amino acids: CSGSDTGELFF. In nucleotides, the CDR3 is TGCAGCGGGTCAGACACCGGGGAGCTGTTTTTT.

The genes are TRBV24-1 and TRBJ2-3; unclear D gene. The CDR3 consists of 14 residues. The ends were cut back, 5 bases at V and 0 bases at J, with 8 bases in the middle. CDR1 is KGHDR, CDR2 SFDVKD, per germline. The CDR3, as DNA: TGTGCCACCAGTGGACGGGCTAGCACAGATACGCAGTATTTT. Translated, it gives CATSGRASTDTQYF.

This clonotype appeared many times. This rearrangement joins TRBV20-1 to TRBJ2-7, with D uncertain. From germline, CDR1 is DFQATT and CDR2 SNEGSKA (reference sequence). Between the trimmed V and J ends, which lost 0 bases and 8 bases, there was a span of 5 bases. The CDR3 is 10 residues long. CDR3: CSARDIKQYF. The CDR3 bases are TGCAGTGCTAGAGATATAAAGCAGTACTTC.

This clonotype was counted only a few times. This chain uses TRBV29-1 with TRBJ2-5; unclear D gene. This CDR3 is 11 amino acids long. CDR1 is SQVTM and CDR2 is ANQGSEA in the germline V gene. The CDR3, as DNA: TGCGCGGAGAGGATACAAGAGACCCAGTACTTC. Translating gives CAERIQETQYF.

This chain links TRBV6-1 with TRBJ2-3; 10 bases are shared with TRBD2. The CDR3 is 15 residues long. The germline V gene encodes CDR1 MNHNS and CDR2 SASEGT. V lost 7 bases and J lost 2; bases outside the gene matches: 6. The CDR3 sequence: CASNPSGGYTDTQYF. DNA for the CDR3: TGTGCCAGCAACCCTAGCGGGGGATACACAGATACGCAGTATTTT.

CDR3 DNA sequence: TGCAGTGCTCCCGGGACAGGGGAATTTACTAGCACAGATACGCAGTATTTT. This sequence encodes CSAPGTGEFTSTDTQYF. The chain joins TRBV20-1 to TRBJ2-3; TRBD1 agrees at 10 bases. The CDR3 extends over 17 amino acids. The trim removed 5 bases at V and 0 bases at J, leaving 11 bases unmatched. The germline CDR1 and CDR2 sequences are DFQATT and SNEGSKA (reference sequence).

This clonotype was seen a handful of times. The chain employs TRBV20-1 and TRBJ1-1; 7 bases map to TRBD1. The trim removed 1 base at V and 2 bases at J, leaving 4 bases unmatched. The CDR3 runs to 14 residues. Germline CDR1 reads DFQATT; CDR2 reads SNEGSKA (reference sequence). The CDR3 DNA is TGCAGTGCTAGAGTTGGGGACAGAAACACTGAAGCTTTCTTT. Amino acid sequence: CSARVGDRNTEAFF.

The chain recombines TRBV5-1 with TRBJ2-7; D unresolved. There are 15 residues in the CDR3. Germline V lookup: CDR1 SGHRS, CDR2 YFSETQ. The V end lost 0 bases, the J end lost 0 bases, and 10 bases lay between the germline ends. The CDR3: CASSLAPGNSYEQYF. The CDR3 DNA reads as TGCGCCAGCAGCTTGGCCCCAGGAAACTCCTACGAGCAGTACTTC.

This clonotype has only a few counts. One end of the junction is discordant with germline, which a read error may explain. The chain recombines TRBV20-1 with TRBJ1-2, with a weak D call TRBD1 (5 bases). This CDR3 comprises 14 residues. Germline V gene sequence: CDR1 DFQATT, CDR2 SNEGSKA (reference sequence). In nucleotides, the CDR3 is TGCAGTGCTAGGCCCCGGGACCGGGGTATGGGCTACACTTTC. Translated, it gives CSARPRDRGMGYTF.

This clonotype has a count of ten or more. The V call is TRBV5-1, the J call TRBJ2-7; 9 bases line up with TRBD2. After removal of 0 bases from V and 2 bases from J, the junction contained 6 bases not matched to a gene. The CDR3 is 16 residues long. Germline V gene sequence: CDR1 SGHRS, CDR2 YFSETQ. The CDR3 here is CASSLGISGSTYEQYF. The CDR3, as DNA: TGCGCCAGCAGCTTGGGCATTAGCGGGAGTACCTACGAGCAGTACTTC.

This clonotype was seen a few times. The chain links TRBV18 to TRBJ2-2; D might be TRBD1 or TRBD2, each matching 5 bases. The CDR3 sequence is 16 residues long. Germline V gene sequence: CDR1 KGHSH, CDR2 LQKENI. The V gene lost 0 bases and the J gene lost 4 bases, with 12 bases spanning the gap. The CDR3 loop reads CASSPPTGAGTGELFF. CDR3 sequence (DNA): TGTGCCAGCTCACCACCTACCGGGGCCGGCACCGGGGAGCTGTTTTTT. Looking up the rest from reference TRBV18 and TRBJ2-2 gives the full variable domain: NAGVMQNPRHLVRRRGQEARLRCSPMKGHSHVYWYRQLPEEGLKFMVYLQKENIIDESGMPKERFSAEFPKEGPSILRIQQVVRGDSAAYFCASSPPTGAGTGELFFGEGSRLTVL.

This clonotype turned up a few times. The chain carries TRBV7-3 and TRBJ2-3; 12 positions agree with TRBD2. V trimming: 3 bases; J trimming: 3 bases; junction bases outside the gene matches: 1. Germline CDR1 and CDR2: SGHTA and FQGTGA. This CDR3 spans 15 amino acids. In nucleotides, the CDR3 is TGTGCCAGCAGCTTGACTAGCGGGAGAACAGATACGCAGTATTTT. Its protein is CASSLTSGRTDTQYF.

This clonotype occurred a few times. The chain employs TRBV28 and TRBJ1-5, with 7 bases fitting TRBD1. Unmatched junction bases numbered 11, after V lost 5 bases and J lost 7 bases. The CDR3 loop spans 15 amino acids. The V gene's germline CDR1 is MDHEN and CDR2 SYDVKM. CDR3 DNA sequence: TGTGCCAGCAGTCTATCGGGACAGTGGTACCAGCCCCAGCATTTT. This encodes CASSLSGQWYQPQHF.